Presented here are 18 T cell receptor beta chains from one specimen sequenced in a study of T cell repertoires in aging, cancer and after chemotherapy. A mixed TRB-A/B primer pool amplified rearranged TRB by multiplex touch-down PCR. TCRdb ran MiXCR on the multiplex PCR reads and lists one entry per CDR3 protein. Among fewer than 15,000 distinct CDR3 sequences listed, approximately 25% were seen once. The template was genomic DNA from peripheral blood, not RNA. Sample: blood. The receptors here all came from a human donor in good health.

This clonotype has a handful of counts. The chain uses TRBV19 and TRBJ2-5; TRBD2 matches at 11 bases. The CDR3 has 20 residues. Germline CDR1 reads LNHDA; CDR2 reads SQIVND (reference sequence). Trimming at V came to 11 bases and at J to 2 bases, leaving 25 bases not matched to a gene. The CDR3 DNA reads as TGTGCCGGCCGTGGGACAGGGAATAGTGGGACTAGCGGTCTACAAGAGACCCAGTACTTC. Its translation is CAGRGTGNSGTSGLQETQYF.

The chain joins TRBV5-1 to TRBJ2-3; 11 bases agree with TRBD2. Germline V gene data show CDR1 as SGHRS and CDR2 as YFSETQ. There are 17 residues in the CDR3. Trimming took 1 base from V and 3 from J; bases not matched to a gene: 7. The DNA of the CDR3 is TGCGCCAGCAGCTTGAGGTCTAGCGGGGGGAGGACAGATACGCAGTATTTT. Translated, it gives CASSLRSSGGRTDTQYF.

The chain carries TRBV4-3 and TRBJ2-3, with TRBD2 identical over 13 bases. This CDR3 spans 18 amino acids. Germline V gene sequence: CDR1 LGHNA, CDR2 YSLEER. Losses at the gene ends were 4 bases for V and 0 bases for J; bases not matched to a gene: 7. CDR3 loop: CASSPFGLAGDSTDTQYF. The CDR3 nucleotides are TGCGCCAGCAGCCCCTTCGGACTAGCGGGGGACAGCACAGATACGCAGTATTTT.

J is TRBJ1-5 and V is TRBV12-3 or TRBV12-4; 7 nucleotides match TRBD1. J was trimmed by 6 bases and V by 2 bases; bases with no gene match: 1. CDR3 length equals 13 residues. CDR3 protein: CASSLRGLQPQHF. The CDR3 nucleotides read TGTGCCAGCAGTTTAAGGGGGCTTCAGCCCCAGCATTTT.

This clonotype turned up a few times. The CDR3 reads CASRGGGSWNTEAFF. As DNA, the CDR3 is TGTGCCAGCAGAGGAGGGGGCAGTTGGAACACTGAAGCTTTCTTT. This chain uses TRBV25-1 with TRBJ1-1, with 7 nucleotides matching TRBD1. Germline V gives CDR1 MGHDK, CDR2 SYGVNS. There are 15 residues in the CDR3. The V segment lost 6 bases and the J segment 1 base; nucleotides outside the gene matches: 8.

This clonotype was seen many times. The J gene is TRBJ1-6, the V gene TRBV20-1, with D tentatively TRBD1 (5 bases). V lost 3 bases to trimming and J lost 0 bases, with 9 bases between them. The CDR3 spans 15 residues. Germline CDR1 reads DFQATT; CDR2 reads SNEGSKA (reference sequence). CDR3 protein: CSASLDNSYNSPLHF. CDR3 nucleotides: TGCAGTGCTAGCTTGGACAACTCCTATAATTCACCCCTCCACTTT.

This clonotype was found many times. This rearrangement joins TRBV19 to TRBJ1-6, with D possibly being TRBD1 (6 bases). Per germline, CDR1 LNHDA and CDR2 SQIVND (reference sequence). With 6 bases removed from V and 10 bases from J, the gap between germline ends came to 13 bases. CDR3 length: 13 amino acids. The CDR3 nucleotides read TGTGCCAGTAGCTCACAGGGACTCTCACCCCTCCACTTT. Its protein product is CASSSQGLSPLHF.

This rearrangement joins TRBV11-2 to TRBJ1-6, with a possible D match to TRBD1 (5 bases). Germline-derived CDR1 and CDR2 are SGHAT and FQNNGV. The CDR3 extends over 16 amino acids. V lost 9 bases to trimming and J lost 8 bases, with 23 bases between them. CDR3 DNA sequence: TGTGCCAGTAGTACCGCCGGTGGACACGTTCATTCACCCCTCCACTTT. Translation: CASSTAGGHVHSPLHF. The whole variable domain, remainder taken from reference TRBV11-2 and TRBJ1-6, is EAGVAQSPRYKIIEKRQSVAFWCNPISGHATLYWYQQILGQGPKLLIQFQNNGVVDDSQLPKDRFSAERLKGVDSTLKIQPAKLEDSAVYLCASSTAGGHVHSPLHFGNGTRLTVT.

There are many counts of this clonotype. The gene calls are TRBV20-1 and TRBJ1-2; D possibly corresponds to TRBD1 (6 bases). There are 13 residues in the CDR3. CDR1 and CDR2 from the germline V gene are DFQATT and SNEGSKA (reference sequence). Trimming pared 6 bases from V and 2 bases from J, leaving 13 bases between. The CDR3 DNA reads TGCAGTGCATCAGGGGCGGCAAACTATGGCTACACCTTC. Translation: CSASGAANYGYTF.

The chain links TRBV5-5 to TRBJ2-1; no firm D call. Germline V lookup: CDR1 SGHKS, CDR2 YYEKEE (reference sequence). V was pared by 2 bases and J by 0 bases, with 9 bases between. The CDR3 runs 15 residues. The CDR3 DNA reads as TGTGCCAGCAGCTTTGGTGCCGGCTCCTACAATGAGCAGTTCTTC. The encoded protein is CASSFGAGSYNEQFF.

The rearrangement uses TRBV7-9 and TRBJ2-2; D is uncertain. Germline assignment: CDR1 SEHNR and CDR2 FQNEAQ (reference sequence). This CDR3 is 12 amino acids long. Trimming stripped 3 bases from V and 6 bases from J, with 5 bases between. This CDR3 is CASSFFPGELFF. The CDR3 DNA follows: TGTGCCAGCAGCTTTTTCCCCGGGGAGCTGTTTTTT.

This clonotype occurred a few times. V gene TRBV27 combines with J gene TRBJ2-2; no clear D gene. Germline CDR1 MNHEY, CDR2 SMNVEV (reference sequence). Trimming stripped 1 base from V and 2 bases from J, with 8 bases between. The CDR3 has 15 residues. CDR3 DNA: TGTGCCAGCAGTTTATTGGTCTCAAACACCGGGGAGCTGTTTTTT. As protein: CASSLLVSNTGELFF.

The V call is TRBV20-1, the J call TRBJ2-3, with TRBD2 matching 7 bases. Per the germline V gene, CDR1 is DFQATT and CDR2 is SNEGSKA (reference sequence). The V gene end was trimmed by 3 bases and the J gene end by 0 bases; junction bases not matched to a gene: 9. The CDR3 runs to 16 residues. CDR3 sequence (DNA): TGCAGTGCTAGCGCCCGACTAGCTCGGAGCACAGATACGCAGTATTTT. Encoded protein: CSASARLARSTDTQYF.

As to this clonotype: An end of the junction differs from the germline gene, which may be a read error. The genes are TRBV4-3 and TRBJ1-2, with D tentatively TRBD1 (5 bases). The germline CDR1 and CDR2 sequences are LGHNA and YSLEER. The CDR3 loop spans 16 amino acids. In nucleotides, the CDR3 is TGTGCCAGCAGCCAAGAAACGAAGAAAAGGGGAATGGGCTACACCTTC. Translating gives CASSQETKKRGMGYTF.

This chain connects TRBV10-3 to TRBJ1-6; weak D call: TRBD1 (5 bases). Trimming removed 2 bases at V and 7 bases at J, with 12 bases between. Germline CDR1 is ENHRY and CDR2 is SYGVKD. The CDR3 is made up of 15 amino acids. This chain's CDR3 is CAISEAIGANSPLHF. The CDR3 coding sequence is TGTGCCATCAGTGAGGCTATAGGGGCGAATTCACCCCTCCACTTT.

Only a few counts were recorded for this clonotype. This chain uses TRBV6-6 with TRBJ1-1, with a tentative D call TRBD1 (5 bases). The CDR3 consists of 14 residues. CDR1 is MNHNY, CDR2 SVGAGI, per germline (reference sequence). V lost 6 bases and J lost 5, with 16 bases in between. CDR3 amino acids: CASSRGRQRTEAFF. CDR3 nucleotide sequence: TGTGCCAGCAGCCGTGGAAGACAGCGGACTGAAGCTTTCTTT.

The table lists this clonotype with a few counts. CDR3 sequence: CASSYAGQETEAFF. In DNA, the CDR3 is TGTGCCAGCAGTTACGCCGGACAGGAGACTGAAGCTTTCTTT. J is TRBJ1-1 and V is TRBV6-5, with 7 bases that match TRBD1. The CDR3 loop spans 14 amino acids. Germline V gives CDR1 MNHEY, CDR2 SVGAGI. J lost 5 bases, V lost 2 bases, and 5 bases had no gene match.

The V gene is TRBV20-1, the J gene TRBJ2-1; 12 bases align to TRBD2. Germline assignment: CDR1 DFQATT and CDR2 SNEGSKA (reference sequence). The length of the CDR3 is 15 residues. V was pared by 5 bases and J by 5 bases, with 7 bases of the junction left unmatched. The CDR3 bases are TGCAGTGCTCCTAGCCTAGCGGGGGGGAACAATGAGCAGTTCTTC. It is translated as CSAPSLAGGNNEQFF.